The 6 T cell receptor beta chains given below trace back to one sample, sequenced in a study of T cell responses to AZD1222 COVID-19 vaccine. The method was immunoSEQ multiplex PCR; TCRdb's version includes in-frame clones alone and lacks a portion of them. The sample shows tens of thousands of clones, around 93% of them seen only once. The input for sequencing was peripheral blood, taken 28 days after the second AZD1222 dose. These receptors all come from an adult who received the AZD1222 COVID-19 vaccine.

The chain couples TRBV11-2 to TRBJ2-7; the D is unclear. Germline V gives CDR1 SGHAT, CDR2 FQNNGV. This CDR3 contains 13 residues. Trimming shortened V by 1 base and J by 6 bases, and 10 bases separated the two germline ends. Written as DNA, the CDR3 is TGTGCCAGCAGCTTAGCCGGCCTAAGCGAGCAGTACTTC. It specifies CASSLAGLSEQYF.

V gene TRBV7-3 combines with J gene TRBJ1-1; TRBD1 is a possible D gene (6 bases). Deletions cut 1 base from V and 10 bases from J, with 16 bases between. Germline-derived CDR1 and CDR2 are SGHTA and FQGTGA. The CDR3 consists of 14 residues. CDR3 sequence reads: CASSLSGQGGGAFF. CDR3 nucleotide sequence: TGTGCCAGCAGCTTAAGCGGGCAGGGAGGGGGAGCTTTCTTT.

V is TRBV20-1 and J is TRBJ1-1; D not certain. With 1 base removed from V and 11 bases from J, the gap between germline ends came to 11 bases. Germline-derived CDR1 and CDR2 are DFQATT and SNEGSKA (reference sequence). CDR3 length equals 11 residues. CDR3 nucleotides: TGCAGTGCTAGAGGGGAAATCGTTGCTTTCTTT. Protein sequence: CSARGEIVAFF.

The rearrangement joins TRBV6-1 to TRBJ1-4, with 8 positions matching TRBD1. In germline, CDR1 is MNHNS, CDR2 SASEGT. Trimming cost V 1 base and J 7 bases; bases outside gene matches: 2. The CDR3 extends over 14 amino acids. The CDR3 DNA reads as TGTGCCAGCAGTGAAGGGACAGGGATTGAAAAACTGTTTTTT. Its translation is CASSEGTGIEKLFF.

The chain is built from TRBV7-2 and TRBJ1-2; 9 positions match TRBD1. The V and J ends lost 1 base and 6 bases, in that order; junction bases with no gene match: 9. This CDR3 spans 16 amino acids. The germline gives CDR1 SGHTA, CDR2 FQGNSA. The CDR3 DNA sequence: TGTGCCAGCAGCTTAGGAAGGGACAGGGTTAGAGATGGCTACACCTTC. Translated, it gives CASSLGRDRVRDGYTF.

V usage is TRBV12-3 or TRBV12-4 and J usage is TRBJ1-2, with unresolved D. This CDR3 has 13 residues. V lost 5 bases, J lost 6 bases, and 13 bases lay in between. The CDR3 is CASSPMTPHGYTF. The CDR3 bases are TGTGCCAGCAGTCCCATGACACCCCATGGCTACACCTTC.